In its sample, the clone carrying this T cell receptor (beta chain) was seen a few times. It was with unique molecular identifiers that the TCRbeta library was prepared. One entry per CDR3 protein results from TCRdb running MiXCR on the PCR reads. The data show about 540,000 distinct CDR3 sequences, approximately 20% seen once. Per the germline V gene, CDR1 is PRHDT and CDR2 is FYEKMQ (reference sequence). The CDR3 has 14 residues. The V end lost 3 bases, the J end lost 7 bases, and 13 bases lay between the germline ends. The data were obtained in a study of T-cell reconstitution after alpha-beta-depleted transplantation in children.

The V gene is TRBV13, the J gene TRBJ1-5; D perhaps matches TRBD1 (5 bases). This sample comprised PBMCs from the stem cell graft donor, obtained from the stem cell graft. This clonotype originated in a human donor who donated a stem cell graft to a child with acute lymphoblastic leukemia. The CDR3 DNA reads TGTGCCAGCAGCTTTTATCAGGGAGGCCAGCCCCAGCATTTT. It is translated as CASSFYQGGQPQHF.